The rows below give T cell receptor beta chains drawn from one sample of a study of cytomegalovirus exposure and HLA in healthy donors. The protocol was immunoSEQ multiplex PCR, while the TCRdb copy is restricted to in-frame clones and leaves out a portion. Altogether about 110,000 clones are present, 60% to 85% being singletons, with the ten largest covering roughly 2.9%. Sequencing input: PBMCs. The receptors come from a woman aged 60-75 years in good health and CMV-seropositive. Both conserved end residues are part of each CDR3. A D gene is named only where the DNA matches it firmly. Size is stated for part of the rows, as once, few or many counts, or as a class when the clone is expanded.

j_call	v_call	clone_size	d_call	cdr3_nt	cdr3_aa
TRBJ2-7	TRBV21-1	few	.	TGTGCCAGCAGCATTAGCACCGCCTGTCGGGACATACACCACGAGCAGTACTTC	CASSISTACRDIHHEQYF
TRBJ2-3	TRBV7-3	.	TRBD2	TGTGCCAGCAGCTTACGCGGGAGGCTCACAGATACGCAGTATTTT	CASSLRGRLTDTQYF
TRBJ2-1	TRBV4-1	.	.	TGCGCCAGCAGCCAAGATGCCAGCGGTGTCTACAATGAGCAGTTCTTC	CASSQDASGVYNEQFF
TRBJ1-5	TRBV28	once	TRBD1	TGTGCCAGCAGTTTTTTAACAGGGGAGGACAATCAGCCCCAGCATTTT	CASSFLTGEDNQPQHF
TRBJ2-7	TRBV19	few	TRBD2	TGTGCCAGTAGTACCTGGACGGGGGGCTTCATCGGGACTAGCGGTTACGAGCAGTACTTC	CASSTWTGGFIGTSGYEQYF
TRBJ1-1	TRBV6-1	.	.	TGTGCCAGCAGTGACCTGGCGGGGGGCCTATCGAACACTGAAGCTTTCTTT	CASSDLAGGLSNTEAFF
TRBJ2-7	TRBV18	few	TRBD2	TGTGCCAGCTCACCGAATAGCGGGAGGGCTTCCCACGAGCAGTACTTC	CASSPNSGRASHEQYF
TRBJ2-1	TRBV14	.	TRBD1	TGTGCCAGCAGCCCCCGGGACAGGGTAGACAATGAGCAGTTCTTC	CASSPRDRVDNEQFF
TRBJ2-3	TRBV5-1	.	TRBD2	TGCGCCAGCAGCTTGAGACGCGGGAGAAGCACAGATACGCAGTATTTT	CASSLRRGRSTDTQYF
TRBJ2-3	TRBV2	.	TRBD1	TGTGCCAGCACCTCGGGACAGGGGCCCGATACGCAGTATTTT	CASTSGQGPDTQYF
TRBJ1-3	TRBV9	.	.	TGTGCCAGCAGCGTGGGAGGGCGCTCTGGAAACACCATATATTTT	CASSVGGRSGNTIYF
TRBJ1-5	TRBV5-1	once	TRBD1	TGCGCCAGCAGCTTTACAGGGGGGAGCAATCAGCCCCAGCATTTT	CASSFTGGSNQPQHF
TRBJ2-3	TRBV7-9	.	.	TGTGCCAGCAGCTCCAGCGGCACAGATACGCAGTATTTT	CASSSSGTDTQYF
TRBJ2-5	TRBV7-9	few	.	TGTGCCAGCAGCTTAGCTAGCGAAGAGACCCAGTACTTC	CASSLASEETQYF
TRBJ2-5	TRBV7-2	.	TRBD2	TGTGCCAGCAGCTTTTGGACTAGCGGGAGATCCGAGACCCAGTACTTC	CASSFWTSGRSETQYF
TRBJ1-2	TRBV18	.	TRBD1	TGTGCCAGCTCACCATCTGGACAGGGAAACTATGGCTACACCTTC	CASSPSGQGNYGYTF
TRBJ2-3	TRBV27	.	.	TGTGCCAGCAGTAGGCGGGACCCCGGTGGAGATACGCAGTATTTT	CASSRRDPGGDTQYF
TRBJ1-6	TRBV2	.	TRBD1	TGTGCCAGCAGTGTGGCCGGGACAGGGGCTAATTCACCCCTCCACTTT	CASSVAGTGANSPLHF
TRBJ2-5	TRBV7-6	.	TRBD1	TGTGCCAGCAGCTGGGACCGAGAGGGACAGTTGTACTTC	CASSWDREGQLYF
TRBJ1-2	TRBV4-1	.	TRBD1	TGCGCCAGCAGCCAGACCGGGACAGGGGTTTTGTATGGCTACACCTTC	CASSQTGTGVLYGYTF
TRBJ2-6	TRBV28	.	.	TGTGCCAGCAGTCCACCAGGGGTCTCTGGGGCCAACGTCCTGACTTTC	CASSPPGVSGANVLTF
TRBJ2-7	TRBV4-1	.	TRBD2	TGCGCCAGCAGCCAAGAGGGACTAGCGGGAGCCTCCTACGAGCAGTACTTC	CASSQEGLAGASYEQYF
TRBJ1-1	TRBV9	.	TRBD1	TGTGCCAGCAGCGTTGGAGGGACAGCCGGGAACACTGAAGCTTTCTTT	CASSVGGTAGNTEAFF
TRBJ1-3	TRBV25-1	.	TRBD1	TGTGCCAGCAGTGAAGGGACAGGGCATTGGGGAAACACCATATATTTT	CASSEGTGHWGNTIYF
TRBJ1-2	TRBV5-4	.	.	TGTGCCAGCAGCTTGTATCGGTTGTATGGCTACACCTTC	CASSLYRLYGYTF
TRBJ2-1	TRBV2	.	TRBD2	TGTGCCAGGGCACTAGCGGGAAGTTACAATGAGCAGTTCTTC	CARALAGSYNEQFF
TRBJ2-1	TRBV6-4	.	.	TGTGCCAGCAGTGACTCTAGCGGCGAGTACAATGAGCAGTTCTTC	CASSDSSGEYNEQFF
TRBJ2-1	TRBV18	.	TRBD2	TGTGCCAGCTCACCACCGCTGGCTAGCGGTTACAATGAGCAGTTCTTC	CASSPPLASGYNEQFF
TRBJ1-2	TRBV6-5	few	.	TGTGCCAGCGTATCGGGACTCAACTATGGCTACACCTTC	CASVSGLNYGYTF
TRBJ2-2	TRBV2	.	.	TGTGCCAGCACGGGATCTTCGTATGCCGGGGAGCTGTTTTTT	CASTGSSYAGELFF
TRBJ2-1	TRBV5-1	.	.	TGCGCCAGCAGCTTGTCGGGTCAGGGTGGCAATGAGCAGTTCTTC	CASSLSGQGGNEQFF
TRBJ2-1	TRBV2	.	.	TGTGCCAGCAGTGAAGCTTTAAGGGGCAATGAGCAGTTCTTC	CASSEALRGNEQFF
TRBJ2-6	TRBV7-3	.	.	TGTGCCAGCAGTTACTCTGGGGCCAACGTCCTGACTTTC	CASSYSGANVLTF
TRBJ2-1	TRBV11-2	.	.	TGTGCCAGCAGCTTATATAGCGTTAGTTTGGCTAGCTCTTACAATGAGCAGTTCTTC	CASSLYSVSLASSYNEQFF
TRBJ2-7	TRBV28	.	TRBD2	TGTGCCAGCAGTATCCGCGGGTGGGGGGGCGAGCAGTACTTC	CASSIRGWGGEQYF
TRBJ1-2	TRBV14	.	.	TGTGCCAGCTCTGAGCTCTCTAACTATGGCTACACCTTC	CASSELSNYGYTF
TRBJ2-7	TRBV7-8	.	TRBD2	TGTGCCAGCAGCTCCCGGCTAGCGGGAGTCTACGAGCAGTACTTC	CASSSRLAGVYEQYF
TRBJ2-1	TRBV19	.	.	TGTGCCAGTAGTATAGCCGGGAGTCTTAATGAGCAGTTCTTC	CASSIAGSLNEQFF
TRBJ1-2	TRBV5-1	.	TRBD1	TGCGCCAGCGTCCGGGACAGTCCTAGAAATACCTATGGCTACACCTTC	CASVRDSPRNTYGYTF
TRBJ1-1	TRBV27	.	.	TGTGCCAGCAGTCAGGAAGTTATGAACACTGAAGCTTTCTTT	CASSQEVMNTEAFF
TRBJ2-5	TRBV7-8	.	TRBD1	TGTGCCAGCAGCTTAGTAGTCACGACAGGGGGCGGAGAGACCCAGTACTTC	CASSLVVTTGGGETQYF
TRBJ1-4	TRBV6-1	.	.	TGTGCCAGCACCCGAGGGGGTCTGGATGAAAAACTGTTTTTT	CASTRGGLDEKLFF
TRBJ2-5	TRBV5-1	.	.	TGCGCCAGCAGCTCCAGTCAAGGTCGAGGGGGTGGAGAGACCCAGTACTTC	CASSSSQGRGGGETQYF
TRBJ1-3	TRBV18	once	TRBD1	TGTGCCAGCTCACCAGCAGGGGGACAGTCTGGAAACACCATATATTTT	CASSPAGGQSGNTIYF
TRBJ2-7	TRBV28	.	TRBD2	TGTGCCAGCAGTGGGAGCGGGGGAAGCTCCTACGAGCAGTACTTC	CASSGSGGSSYEQYF
TRBJ2-7	TRBV4-2	.	TRBD1	TGTGCCAGCAGCCACGCAATTTCACCAGGGACAGGGGCCTACGAGCAGTACTTC	CASSHAISPGTGAYEQYF
TRBJ1-2	TRBV19	once	TRBD1	TGTGCCAGTAGTATGATCAGGGGGCGACCTGATGGCTACACCTTC	CASSMIRGRPDGYTF
TRBJ2-3	TRBV28	.	TRBD1	TGTGCCAGCAGTCGCACAGGGGGGACAGATACGCAGTATTTT	CASSRTGGTDTQYF
TRBJ2-6	TRBV4-2	.	TRBD1	TGTGCCAGCAGCCATCGCGACAGGGGATCCGAGCCTGGGGCCAACGTCCTGACTTTC	CASSHRDRGSEPGANVLTF
TRBJ2-7	TRBV7-2	.	.	TGTGCCAGCAGCAATCGCGCAGCGGCCTACTCCTACGAGCAGTACTTC	CASSNRAAAYSYEQYF
TRBJ2-7	TRBV7-8	.	TRBD1	TGTGCCAGCAGCTCCGCGCTGGGGACAGCCGAGCAGTACTTC	CASSSALGTAEQYF
TRBJ2-7	TRBV11-3	once	TRBD1	TGTGCCAGCAGCTTAAAGGGACAGGGAATGAAGCAGTACTTC	CASSLKGQGMKQYF
TRBJ1-2	TRBV7-8	.	TRBD1	TGTGCCAGCAGCTTAGCAGGGGGCGCAGGATATGGCTACACCTTC	CASSLAGGAGYGYTF
TRBJ2-7	TRBV7-9	.	TRBD1	TGTGCCAGCAGCTCTAACCCGAGACAGGGGGCGTGGGAGCAGTACTTC	CASSSNPRQGAWEQYF
TRBJ2-3	TRBV11-2	once	.	TGTGCCAGCAGCTTTGGGACTCCAGCAAGGGGGTATTTT	CASSFGTPARGYF
TRBJ2-2	TRBV28	.	.	TGTGCCAGCGGTAGTTCCTCTGAGGAGCTGTTTTTT	CASGSSSEELFF
TRBJ1-5	TRBV6-1	.	TRBD1	TGTGCCAGCAGTGAAGCGCTGAAACAGGGGCAGAATCAGCCCCAGCATTTT	CASSEALKQGQNQPQHF